The 29 T cell receptor gamma chains reported below all come from one sample, sequenced in a study of γδ T cells in repeated Plasmodium falciparum infection. TCRdb reran clone calling via CATT on the multiplex PCR reads. The sample shows tens of thousands of gamma-chain clones, 3% of them seen only once. Bulk repertoires came from Vgamma9/Vdelta2+ or Vdelta2-negative gammadelta T cells flow-sorted from PBMC. Input material: gamma-delta T cells from blood. These receptors all stem from a pool of human donors (malaria-infected and uninfected, not separated).

About this clone: This may be a read error, as it is one base from a much larger clone. This sequence joins TRGV2 and TRGJ1 or TRGJ2. No J segment appears in TCRdb, so it was assigned here by matching the sequence to germline. CDR1 is EGSNGY and CDR2 is YDSYNSKV in the germline V gene. The CDR3 runs 13 residues. The CDR3 DNA follows: TGTGCCACTTGGGACGGGATGAGATATAAGAAACTCTTT. It specifies CATWDGMRYKKLF.

As concerns this clone: The protein held in TCRdb is that of a much larger clone and does not match this DNA's translation at residue 3, likely because of a read error; the protein shown is translated from the DNA. This chain links TRGV9 with TRGJ1 or TRGJ2. Germline matching of the DNA provided the J gene here, since TCRdb leaves it blank. In germline, CDR1 is GITISATS, CDR2 ISYDGTV (reference sequence). The CDR3 is 13 residues long. The CDR3 DNA follows: TGTGCCATGTGGGATTACATTTATTATAAGAAACTCTTT. Translating it yields CAMWDYIYYKKLF.

This clone was found many times. TCRdb attributes to this sequence the protein of a much larger clone, which differs from the DNA translation at residue 9; a read error is likely, and the protein displayed is translated from the DNA. The chain is built from TRGV2 and TRGJ1 or TRGJ2. The CDR3 contains 13 residues. The germline CDR1 and CDR2 sequences are EGSNGY and YDSYNSKV. CDR3 sequence reads: CATWVLYYHKKLF. CDR3 coding DNA: TGTGCCACCTGGGTACTATATTATCATAAGAAACTCTTT.

As regards this clone: TCRdb's protein, taken from a much larger clone, differs from this DNA's translation at residue 3, likely owing to a read error; the protein displayed comes from the DNA. The chain links TRGV9 to TRGJ1 or TRGJ2. The J gene was missing in TCRdb and was found by matching the end of the DNA to germline. The CDR3 is 14 residues long. CDR1 and CDR2 (germline): GITISATS, ISYDGTV (reference sequence). CDR3 sequence (DNA): TGTGCCTCGTGGGAGAATATGAATTATTATAAGAAACTCTTT. It is translated as CASWENMNYYKKLF.

This clone was seen repeatedly, ten times or more. A far larger clone lies a single base away; this is likely a read error. Other DNA sequences in the sample encode the same CDR3. V usage is TRGV2 and J usage is TRGJ1 or TRGJ2. This CDR3 comprises 14 residues. Germline lookup yields CDR1 EGSNGY and CDR2 YDSYNSKV. CDR3 residues: CATWDGLVDYKKLF. CDR3 DNA: TGTGCCACCTGGGACGGGCTCGTCGATTATAAGAAGCTCTTT.

This clone was seen a handful of times. With only one base between it and a far larger clone, this is likely a read error. Other DNA variants within this sample encode the same CDR3. For the CDR3, the DNA is TGTGCCTTGTGGTCTCAAGAGTTGGGCAAAAAAATCAAAGTATTT. Amino acids: CALWSQELGKKIKVF. Called V gene: TRGV9; the J gene was not called. The V gene's germline CDR1 is GITISATS and CDR2 ISYDGTV (reference sequence). The CDR3 totals 15 residues.

This clone has more than one count but fewer than ten. The amino acid sequence in TCRdb belongs to a much larger clone and departs from this DNA's translation at residue 8, likely a sequencing read error; the sequence shown is translated from the DNA. The J gene is TRGJ1 or TRGJ2, the V gene TRGV9. The J gene, missing from TCRdb, was assigned here through DNA to germline matching. The CDR3 loop spans 14 amino acids. CDR1 and CDR2 (germline): GITISATS, ISYDGTV (reference sequence). Losses at the gene ends were 3 bases for V and 2 bases for J; bases not matched to a gene: 7. The CDR3 DNA reads TGTGCCTTGTGGGAGCCTCCGGATTATTATAAGAAACTCTTT. Translated: CALWEPPDYYKKLF.

As regards this clone: The protein TCRdb gives is from a much larger clone and does not agree with this DNA's translation at residue 12, likely a read error; the protein shown here comes from the DNA. The V gene is listed as TRGV9; no J gene was called. The germline V gene has CDR1 GITISATS and CDR2 ISYDGTV (reference sequence). This CDR3 contains 14 residues. The chain's CDR3 is CALWETRWCYKRLF. CDR3 nucleotide sequence: TGTGCCTTGTGGGAGACCCGGTGGTGTTATAAGAGACTCTTT.

At least ten counts were recorded for this clone. TCRdb shows a much larger clone's protein in place of this DNA's translation, and the two differ at residue 3, likely through a read error; the protein shown is translated from the DNA. The V and J genes are TRGV3 and TRGJ1 or TRGJ2. In the absence of a J gene in TCRdb, the DNA was matched to germline to assign it here. The CDR3 covers 14 residues. Germline V gives CDR1 VTNTFY, CDR2 YDVSTARD (reference sequence). The CDR3 protein is CAAWDRPNYYKKLF. The CDR3 DNA sequence: TGTGCCGCCTGGGACAGGCCGAATTATTATAAGAAACTCTTT.

As regards this clone: TCRdb's entry gives the protein of a much larger clone, which mismatches this DNA's translation at residue 11, likely from a read error; the protein reported here is translated from the DNA. This chain connects TRGV4 to TRGJ1 or TRGJ2. CDR3 length equals 13 residues. Germline CDR1 EGSTGY, CDR2 YDSYTSSV. The CDR3 protein is CATWDVWYYKELF. CDR3 nucleotide sequence: TGTGCCACCTGGGATGTTTGGTATTATAAGGAACTCTTT.

Points on this clone: A read error is the likely source, as a far larger clone sits one nucleotide away. This CDR3 is also generated by other DNA sequences in the sample. The J gene is TRGJ1 or TRGJ2, the V gene TRGV9. The J gene is absent in TCRdb and was assigned here via DNA matching to germline. J was trimmed by 7 bases and V by 3 bases; bases with no gene match: 12. The CDR3 loop spans 14 amino acids. Germline assignment: CDR1 GITISATS and CDR2 ISYDGTV (reference sequence). The CDR3 sequence: CALWECRGRYKKLF. DNA of the CDR3: TGTGCCTTGTGGGAGTGCAGAGGTCGGTATAAGAAACTCTTT.

This clone was counted between two and nine times. This likely stems from a read error, as it lies one base from a far larger clone. This sample also contains other DNA sequences that code for the same CDR3. This rearrangement joins TRGV4 to TRGJ1 or TRGJ2. Germline matching of the DNA provided the J gene here, since TCRdb leaves it blank. Germline V gene sequence: CDR1 EGSTGY, CDR2 YDSYTSSV. The CDR3 is 14 amino acids. The junction had 9 bases not matched to a gene; V was cut back by 0 bases and J by 7 bases. DNA for the CDR3: TGTGCCACCTGGGATGGGCGAGTCGACTATAAGAAACTCTTT. Translation gives CATWDGRVDYKKLF.

With respect to this clone: This DNA's translation and the protein TCRdb lists, from a much larger clone, do not match at residue 4, likely due to a read error; the protein shown is translated from the DNA. This chain joins TRGV2 and TRGJ1 or TRGJ2. The J gene is not listed in TCRdb, so it was assigned here from a DNA match to germline. The length of the CDR3 is 14 residues. The germline V gene has CDR1 EGSNGY and CDR2 YDSYNSKV. The CDR3, as DNA: TGTGCCACCCGGGACGGGCGGTCGTATTATAAGAAACTCTTT. This sequence encodes CATRDGRSYYKKLF.

This clone has ten or more counts. The rearrangement uses TRGV4 and TRGJ1 or TRGJ2. Trimming took 9 bases from V and 9 from J; bases not matched to a gene: 14. Per germline, CDR1 EGSTGY and CDR2 YDSYTSSV. CDR3 length equals 12 residues. The CDR3 loop reads CATLRGRGKKLF. In DNA, the CDR3 is TGTGCCACCCTGCGCGGCCGTGGTAAGAAACTCTTT.

In its sample, this clone was seen many times. A read error is likely here: a far larger clone is one base away. Other DNA sequences in this sample translate to the same CDR3. The V gene was identified as TRGV9, while no J gene was called. The CDR3 runs to 12 residues. Germline V lookup: CDR1 GITISATS, CDR2 ISYDGTV (reference sequence). CDR3 residues: CALWTLLGKKLF. The CDR3 DNA is TGTGCCTTGTGGACCCTTTTGGGCAAGAAACTCTTC.

This clone has only a few counts. This likely stems from a read error, as it lies one base from a far larger clone. This CDR3 is also generated by other DNA sequences in the sample. The V gene is given as TRGV9, and no J gene call is available. Germline V gene sequence: CDR1 GITISATS, CDR2 ISYDGTV (reference sequence). The CDR3 sequence is 14 residues long. The CDR3 protein is CALWEATYYYKKLF. CDR3 nucleotide sequence: TGTGCCTTGTGGGAGGCCACCTATTATTATAAGAAGCTCTTT.

This clone was found many times. A read error likely explains this, since a far larger clone differs by one base. Other DNA sequences in the sample encode the same CDR3. The V call is TRGV2, the J call TRGJ1 or TRGJ2. Germline V gene lookup returns CDR1 EGSNGY and CDR2 YDSYNSKV. Trimming removed 2 bases from V and 16 bases from J; junction bases left unmatched: 20. This CDR3 region has 14 residues. CDR3 sequence reads: CATWDAYVKGFQLF. CDR3 nucleotides: TGTGCCACCTGGGACGCATATGTTAAAGGCTTTCAGCTCTTT.

With respect to this clone: This DNA translates differently at residue 14 from the TCRdb protein, which is that of a much larger clone; a read error is likely, and the protein shown is the DNA's own translation. The chain couples TRGV2 to TRGJP. The J gene comes from matching the DNA to germline here; TCRdb lacks it. Germline V gene data show CDR1 as EGSNGY and CDR2 as YDSYNSKV. This CDR3 is 17 amino acids long. CDR3 in DNA: TGTGCCACCTGGGCCCCCAAGAAAGAGTTGGGCAAAAAAGTCAAGGTATTT. Its translation: CATWAPKKELGKKVKVF.

This clone was seen at least ten times. The protein that TCRdb holds for this DNA derives from a much larger clone and differs from the translated DNA at residue 12, which likely indicates a read error; the protein shown here is translated from the DNA. V and J are TRGV9 and TRGJ1 or TRGJ2. The CDR3 has 15 amino acids. Germline-derived CDR1 and CDR2 are GITISATS and ISYDGTV (reference sequence). The CDR3 DNA reads as TGTGCCTTGTGGGAAGTCTTACTGCCTTATTATAGGAAACTCTTT. Translated: CALWEVLLPYYRKLF.

This clone was seen a few times. One base separates it from a far larger clone, so it is likely a read error. Other nucleotide sequences in the sample specify the same CDR3. The chain carries TRGV9 and TRGJP. TCRdb lists no J gene, so it was determined here by aligning the DNA to germline. Trimming at V came to 4 bases and at J to 9 bases, leaving 12 bases not matched to a gene. Per the germline V gene, CDR1 is GITISATS and CDR2 is ISYDGTV (reference sequence). This CDR3 spans 17 amino acids. This CDR3 is CALWEIPGWLGKKIKVF. The CDR3 DNA reads TGTGCCTTGTGGGAAATCCCTGGTTGGTTGGGCAAAAAAATCAAGGTATTT.

This clone was observed at least ten times. The amino acid sequence in TCRdb belongs to a much larger clone and departs from this DNA's translation at residue 12, likely a sequencing read error; the sequence shown is translated from the DNA. The DNA of the CDR3 is TGTGCCTTGTGGACATTAGAGTTGGGCAAAAAAGTCAAGGTATTT. The encoded protein is CALWTLELGKKVKVF. This chain joins TRGV9 and TRGJP. CDR3 length equals 15 residues. The V gene's germline CDR1 is GITISATS and CDR2 ISYDGTV (reference sequence).

This clone was seen more than once but under ten times. This DNA translates differently at residue 12 from the TCRdb protein, which is that of a much larger clone; a read error is likely, and the protein shown is the DNA's own translation. V gene TRGV4 was called; the J gene was not. CDR1 EGSTGY and CDR2 YDSYTSSV come from the germline V gene. The CDR3 sequence is 14 residues long. CDR3 DNA: TGTGCCACCTGGGATGGGCGAGCCTATTATAAGAGACTCTTT. This translates into CATWDGRAYYKRLF.

This clone has a count of ten or more. Other DNA variants within this sample encode the same CDR3. The genes are TRGV4 and TRGJ1 or TRGJ2. The CDR3 is 13 residues long. V lost 4 bases, J lost 1 base, and 4 bases stayed unmatched. The germline gives CDR1 EGSTGY, CDR2 YDSYTSSV. CDR3 amino acids: CATWEENYYKKLF. The CDR3 DNA sequence: TGTGCCACCTGGGAGGAAAATTATTATAAGAAACTCTTT.

In its sample, this clone was seen many times. The chain combines TRGV4 with TRGJ1 or TRGJ2. CDR3 length equals 15 residues. Germline CDR1 EGSTGY, CDR2 YDSYTSSV. V lost 5 bases to trimming and J lost 3 bases; unmatched junction nucleotides: 13. In DNA, the CDR3 is TGTGCCACCTGGGCCTACGAAGAGCCTTATTATAAGAAACTCTTT. It yields the protein CATWAYEEPYYKKLF.

This clone was seen repeatedly, ten times or more. TCRdb has a much larger clone's protein, which differs at residue 2 from the translation of this DNA, likely because of a read error; what is shown is the protein translated from the DNA. The CDR3 spells CTTWDAPYYKKLF. The DNA of the CDR3 is TGTACCACCTGGGATGCGCCTTATTATAAGAAACTCTTT. The chain is built from TRGV4 and TRGJ1 or TRGJ2. The J gene, not given by TCRdb, was assigned here from a germline match of the nucleotide sequence. The germline gives CDR1 EGSTGY, CDR2 YDSYTSSV. The CDR3 has 13 residues.

This clone has just a few counts. TCRdb attributes to this sequence the protein of a much larger clone, which differs from the DNA translation at residue 7; a read error is likely, and the protein displayed is translated from the DNA. The chain employs TRGV3 and TRGJ1 or TRGJ2. TCRdb supplies no J gene; here it was assigned by aligning the nucleotide sequence to germline. Per germline, CDR1 VTNTFY and CDR2 YDVSTARD (reference sequence). The CDR3 runs to 14 residues. V dropped 1 base and J dropped 3; count of bases not matched to a gene: 6. CDR3 sequence: CATWDSRPYYKKLF. Here the CDR3 DNA reads TGTGCCACCTGGGACAGTCGCCCTTATTATAAGAAACTCTTT.

This clone was seen a handful of times. A read error likely explains this, since a far larger clone differs by one base. Other DNA sequences from this sample encode an identical CDR3 as well. The rearrangement links TRGV8 to TRGJ1 or TRGJ2. Germline-derived CDR1 and CDR2 are VENAVY and YDSYNSRV. This CDR3 spans 13 amino acids. The CDR3 protein is CATWDRWNYKKLF. The CDR3 nucleotides are TGTGCCACCTGGGATAGATGGAATTATAAGAAGCTCTTT.

On this clone itself: TCRdb's listed protein matches a much larger clone and diverges from this DNA's translation at residue 6, likely through a read error; the protein shown comes from the DNA. The chain is built from TRGV3 and TRGJ1 or TRGJ2. The J gene is not listed in TCRdb, so it was assigned here from a DNA match to germline. Germline V gives CDR1 VTNTFY, CDR2 YDVSTARD (reference sequence). The ends lost 5 bases at V and 0 bases at J; junction bases unmatched: 19. CDR3 length equals 18 residues. The DNA for the CDR3 is TGTGCCACCTGGGGCGGCCCTTACCTCCCCACGAATTATTATAAGAAACTCTTT. It encodes CATWGGPYLPTNYYKKLF.

This clone was counted at least ten times. This likely came from a read error, as a far larger clone is one base away. This sample includes further DNA sequences coding for the same CDR3. This sequence joins TRGV9 and TRGJ1 or TRGJ2. CDR3 length: 13 amino acids. Germline lookup yields CDR1 GITISATS and CDR2 ISYDGTV (reference sequence). CDR3 protein: CALWEWNYYKKLF. CDR3 bases: TGTGCCTTATGGGAGTGGAATTATTATAAGAAACTCTTT.